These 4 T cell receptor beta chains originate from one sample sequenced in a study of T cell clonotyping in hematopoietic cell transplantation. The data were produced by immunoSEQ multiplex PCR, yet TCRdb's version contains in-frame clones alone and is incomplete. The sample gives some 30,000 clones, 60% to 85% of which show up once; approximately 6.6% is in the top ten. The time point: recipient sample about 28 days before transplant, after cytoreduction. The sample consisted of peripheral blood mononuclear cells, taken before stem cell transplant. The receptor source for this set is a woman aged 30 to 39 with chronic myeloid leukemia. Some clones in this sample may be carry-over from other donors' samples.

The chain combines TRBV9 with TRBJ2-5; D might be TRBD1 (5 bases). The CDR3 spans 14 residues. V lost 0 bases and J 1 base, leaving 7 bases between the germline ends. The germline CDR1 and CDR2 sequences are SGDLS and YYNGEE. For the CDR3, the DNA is TGTGCCAGCAGCGTAGGACAGTTCCAAGAGACCCAGTACTTC. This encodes CASSVGQFQETQYF.

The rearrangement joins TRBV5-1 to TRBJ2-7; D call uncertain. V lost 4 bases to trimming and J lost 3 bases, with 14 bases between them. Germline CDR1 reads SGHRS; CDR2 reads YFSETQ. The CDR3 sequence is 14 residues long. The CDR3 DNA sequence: TGCGCCAGCAGCCCCCACAGCGCCAACTACGAGCAGTACTTC. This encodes CASSPHSANYEQYF.

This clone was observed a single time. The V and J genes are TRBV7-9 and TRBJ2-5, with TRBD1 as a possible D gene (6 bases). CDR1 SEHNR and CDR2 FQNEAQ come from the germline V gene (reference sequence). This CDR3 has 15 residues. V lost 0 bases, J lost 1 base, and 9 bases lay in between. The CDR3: CASSLAQGPQETQYF. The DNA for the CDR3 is TGTGCCAGCAGCTTAGCCCAGGGGCCCCAAGAGACCCAGTACTTC.

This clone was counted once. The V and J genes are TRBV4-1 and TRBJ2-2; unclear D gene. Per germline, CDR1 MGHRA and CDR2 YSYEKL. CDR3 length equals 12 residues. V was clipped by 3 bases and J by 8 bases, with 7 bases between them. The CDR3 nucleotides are TGCGCCAGCAGCCACGGATTAGGGGAGCTGTTTTTT. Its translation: CASSHGLGELFF.